This paragraph reports one TCR beta chain. Its antigen remains unidentified. These data belong to a study of CXCR3-negative and CXCR3-positive naive CD8 T cells. The CDR3 is 19 residues long. Looked up from germline, CDR1 is MNHEY and CDR2 is SVGAGI. UMI-labeled 5' RACE yielded the TRB cDNA libraries. Following a re-call of the 5' RACE reads, TCRdb has one entry per CDR3 protein and lacks DNA. This sample's clone table lists 50,000 to 65,000 distinct CDR3 sequences. Study-wide results and caveats: The study found more hydrophobic TRB CDR3s in CXCR3-positive naive cells than in CXCR3-negative naive cells.

Input material: naive CXCR3+ CD8+ T cells from blood. Documented subset: CD45RO-CCR7+CD27+CD95- naive CD8+ T cells expressing CXCR3 (TNR3+). This receptor was taken from a human donor in good health. Some clones in this sample may be carry-over from other donors' samples. The chain recombines TRBV6-5 with TRBJ2-2; TCRdb lists TRBD1, though no DNA is available to test this call. This chain's CDR3 is CASSPLVSGSLTNTGELFF.